The subject of this entry is one TCR beta chain. No antigen is known for it. Profiling relied on immunoSEQ multiplex PCR, and the TCRdb table lists in-frame clones only, not all of them. Seen here are some 100,000 clones, approximately 92% observed once, and the top ten hold about 2.4%. This sample was included in a study of siplizumab effects on memory and regulatory T cells. The germline CDR1 and CDR2 sequences are SQVTM and ANQGSEA. The CDR3 has 15 residues. V was clipped by 6 bases and J by 5 bases; unmatched bases: 8. Study-level points and caveats: Among mappable alloreactive CD4+ clones, the Treg-derived fraction averaged approximately 73% with siplizumab versus about 26% in controls. Naive T cells looked more diverse than memory cells and looked like major alloresponse contributors.

The genes are TRBV29-1 and TRBJ2-5; TRBD2 agrees at 14 bases. This TCR was sampled from a human donor in good health. Some clones in this sample may be carry-over from other donors' samples. Sequenced material: CD4+ T cells sorted from blood. CDR3 region: CSVRLAGGPTETQYF. The CDR3 DNA reads TGCAGCGTGAGACTAGCGGGAGGGCCGACGGAGACCCAGTACTTC.